A single sample is the source of the 14 T cell receptor beta chains below, sequenced in a study of identical twins. Each CDR3 protein is one row after TCRdb ran MiXCR on the 5' RACE reads. The repertoire holds 200,000 to 250,000 distinct CDR3 sequences, over 11% seen once, with around 8.3% in the top ten. Sequencing input: memory (CD45RO+) T cells sorted from blood. These receptors were obtained from a woman aged 18-35 years in good health.

This clonotype was counted ten times or more. The chain couples TRBV9 to TRBJ2-1; 10 nucleotides line up with TRBD2. With V trimmed by 2 bases and J by 4 bases, 3 bases remained unmatched. The CDR3 runs to 15 residues. From germline, CDR1 is SGDLS and CDR2 YYNGEE. The CDR3 nucleotides are TGTGCCAGCAGCGTCACTAGCGGGGTTTACAATGAGCAGTTCTTC. As protein: CASSVTSGVYNEQFF.

The rearrangement links TRBV3-1 to TRBJ2-2, with 8 bases fitting TRBD1. The CDR3 contains 18 residues. Germline V gene sequence: CDR1 LGHDT, CDR2 YNNKEL (reference sequence). Trimming removed 7 bases from V and 1 base from J; junction bases left unmatched: 14. The CDR3 coding sequence is TGTGCCAGCACCAGAAACAGGGGGTCCCCCGTGAACACCGGGGAGCTGTTTTTT. This codes for CASTRNRGSPVNTGELFF.

The gene calls are TRBV2 and TRBJ1-5; D is uncertain. CDR3 size: 13 residues. CDR1 is SNHLY, CDR2 FYNNEI, per germline. V dropped 7 bases and J dropped 4 bases, with 11 bases sitting between them. This CDR3 reads CASIESRNQPQHF. The CDR3 DNA reads as TGTGCCAGCATCGAGTCCCGGAATCAGCCCCAGCATTTT. The full variable domain, completed using reference TRBV2 and TRBJ1-5, is EPEVTQTPSHQVTQMGQEVILRCVPISNHLYFYWYRQILGQKVEFLVSFYNNEISEKSEIFDDQFSVERPDGSNFTLKIRSTKLEDSAMYFCASIESRNQPQHFGDGTRLSIL.

V is TRBV5-5 and J is TRBJ1-1; D call uncertain. CDR3 size: 12 residues. Germline V gene sequence: CDR1 SGHKS, CDR2 YYEKEE (reference sequence). Trimming removed 4 bases from V and 5 bases from J, with 9 bases in between. CDR3 sequence (DNA): TGTGCCAGCAGCCTGCAATTTACTGAAGCTTTCTTT. Translating it yields CASSLQFTEAFF.

This clonotype was counted only a few times. V gene TRBV20-1 combines with J gene TRBJ2-1; D call uncertain. This CDR3 has 13 amino acids. Germline lookup yields CDR1 DFQATT and CDR2 SNEGSKA (reference sequence). Trimming stripped 5 bases from V and 10 bases from J, with 18 bases between. The CDR3 bases are TGCAGTGCTGCTGGATCTAACTACGGGGAGCAGTTCTTC. This encodes CSAAGSNYGEQFF.

The chain employs TRBV18 and TRBJ1-5; D uncertain. The V gene's germline CDR1 is KGHSH and CDR2 LQKENI. CDR3 length equals 14 residues. V lost 1 base and J 0 bases, leaving 4 bases between the germline ends. CDR3 DNA: TGTGCCAGCTCACCACGAAATAGCAATCAGCCCCAGCATTTT. It encodes CASSPRNSNQPQHF.

The table lists this clonotype with a count of one. The chain carries TRBV10-3 and TRBJ1-2; unclear D gene. Trimming left V 0 bases short and J 8 bases short, with 10 bases between. CDR3 length: 13 residues. Looked up from germline, CDR1 is ENHRY and CDR2 is SYGVKD. The CDR3 here is CAISESLSGGYTF. The DNA of the CDR3 is TGTGCCATCAGTGAGTCATTGTCCGGGGGCTACACCTTC.

This clonotype was counted between two and nine times. The chain links TRBV7-2 to TRBJ1-2; D not certain. This CDR3 spans 13 amino acids. V lost 1 base and J lost 3, with 6 bases in between. Germline V gives CDR1 SGHTA, CDR2 FQGNSA. The CDR3 DNA follows: TGTGCCAGCAGCTTAGGACCGGACTATGGCTACACCTTC. This sequence encodes CASSLGPDYGYTF.

In its sample, this clonotype was seen many times. V is TRBV5-5 and J is TRBJ1-2; tentatively, D is TRBD1 (6 bases). CDR3 size: 14 residues. V was trimmed by 1 base and J by 3 bases, leaving 10 bases between them. The V gene's germline CDR1 is SGHKS and CDR2 YYEKEE (reference sequence). The CDR3 loop reads CASSLQGLDYGYTF. CDR3 nucleotides: TGTGCCAGCAGCTTGCAGGGGCTCGACTATGGCTACACCTTC.

This clonotype was observed a few times. The J gene is TRBJ2-1, the V gene TRBV9; TRBD2 matches at 10 bases. Germline loops: CDR1 SGDLS, CDR2 YYNGEE. This CDR3 has 16 residues. Trimming cost V 4 bases and J 2 bases; bases outside gene matches: 6. The DNA of the CDR3 is TGTGCCAGCAGCACCAAGCGGGAGGGACCCTACAATGAGCAGTTCTTC. Its protein is CASSTKREGPYNEQFF.

This clonotype was counted a few times. This rearrangement joins TRBV5-5 to TRBJ2-7; D might be TRBD2 (5 bases). V lost 0 bases and J 9 bases, leaving 19 bases between the germline ends. The CDR3 is 15 amino acids. Germline CDR1 SGHKS, CDR2 YYEKEE (reference sequence). CDR3: CASSLEWQLDGVQYF. The CDR3 DNA reads TGTGCCAGCAGCTTGGAATGGCAACTAGATGGCGTGCAGTACTTC.

This clonotype has a handful of counts. The rearrangement joins TRBV5-1 to TRBJ2-5; 10 nucleotides agree with TRBD2. The germline V gene encodes CDR1 SGHRS and CDR2 YFSETQ. This CDR3 is 14 amino acids long. V was clipped by 3 bases and J by 5 bases; unmatched bases: 4. CDR3 loop: CASSSLLAGETQYF. CDR3 nucleotides: TGCGCCAGCAGCTCACTACTAGCGGGGGAGACCCAGTACTTC.

This clonotype has more than one count but fewer than ten. This rearrangement joins TRBV6-2 or TRBV6-3 to TRBJ2-3; maybe TRBD2 (5 bases). The V end was cut by 5 bases, the J end by 1 base, with 16 bases between. This CDR3 contains 16 residues. Per germline, CDR1 MNHEY and CDR2 SVGEGT. CDR3 coding DNA: TGTGCCAGCAGTGCGAGGGTAGCGACTGGCACAGATACGCAGTATTTT. Encoded protein: CASSARVATGTDTQYF.

This clonotype has just one count. This chain connects TRBV20-1 to TRBJ2-5; D unclear. This CDR3 region has 12 residues. Germline CDR1 is DFQATT and CDR2 is SNEGSKA (reference sequence). V lost 4 bases, J lost 1 base, and 7 bases lay in between. The CDR3 loop reads CSATRTQETQYF. CDR3 in DNA: TGCAGTGCTACCCGGACCCAAGAGACCCAGTACTTC.